One TCR beta chain is described in this entry. Its antigen is still unknown. Base-call qualities are not available, and no considerably larger clone is one nucleotide away. The cohort comprised around 700 healthy bone marrow donors. All cohort members were sampled while nominally healthy, although unrecorded immune exposures were likely present. The donor tested CMV seronegative, placing the donor among the 350 or so seronegative members of the cohort. Every donor gave a peripheral blood sample, and the peripheral blood mononuclear cells from that sample were used for TCR beta sequencing. The Qiagen DNeasy Blood Extraction Kit was used to extract genomic DNA from the blood cell samples. This specimen comes from a study of cytomegalovirus exposure and HLA in healthy donors (TCRdb year 2017). As for the study more broadly: In an earlier analysis of 450 to 750 of the donors, approximately 300 Gb of sequence data and some 120 million unique TCR beta sequences from about 190 million T cells were reported. A separate validation cohort of roughly 130 different subjects was used in addition to the 666-subject first cohort. On average, approximately 250,000 unique TCR beta nucleotide sequences were sequenced per donor among 300 to 500 genotyped donors of the cohort, with 15% to 20% of those sequences being non-productive. To predict cytomegalovirus infection status, the study brought together high-throughput TCR immunosequencing, statistical association of individual TCRs with disease status, and machine learning. In an earlier analysis of several hundred of the donors, high-throughput TCR beta sequencing was used to judge whether each TCR beta V gene segment behaved as functional or pseudogenic. Alongside the repertoire data, information on donor age, sex, ethnicity and CMV serostatus was compiled. HLA typing included class I and class II loci at four-digit resolution. Every repertoire in the discovery cohort had been generated on one and the same sequencing platform. The number of typed donors differed by locus: roughly 629-640 for A, B, C, DRB1 and DQB1; 522 for DQA1; approximately 600 for DPA1; and about 450 for DPB1. The T cell repertoires of 666 subjects were profiled by immunosequencing and related to cytomegalovirus serostatus. An early release that covered about 600 HLA-typed donors contained approximately 300 gigabases of sequencing data and approximately 85 million unique TCR sequences. Several DR-DQ haplotypes were handled as single units for association and clustering, since linkage in the cohort was strong. Rather than drawing on any new phenotypic data, the later analysis identified candidate immune exposures from TCR beta sequences and the way those sequences occurred across donors. The study aimed to test whether signatures of past pathogen exposure could be identified by cataloging public T cell receptors. In a later analysis, previously published TCR beta repertoires from roughly 710 donors were re-analyzed and high-resolution HLA genotyping was added so that TCR occurrence patterns could be studied. Of the 398 genotyped donors, 65% to 90% were placed in the genetic ancestry cluster associated with self-reported Caucasian donors. Genome-wide SNP genotypes for about 60% of the roughly 670 donors were used in a later genetic analysis, which treated that subset as a discovery cohort.

What the authors observed across the whole study: Cytomegalovirus status was reported to be diagnosed by the classifier with high specificity and sensitivity in both the original and validation cohorts. Linkage disequilibrium might explain the correlated functional status among segregating V segments, but an unknown experimental factor could not be excluded. HLA typing was unavailable for some donors at each locus, so association tests used only the typed subset. Broadly in line with IMGT annotations, most TCR beta V segments showed up in productive rearrangements about 87% or about 30% of the time in an earlier analysis of about 500 of the donors. In vitro tests confirmed that a few of the cytomegalovirus-associated TCR beta chains recognize cytomegalovirus antigens. A group of highly shared sequence variants was considered likely to be a technical artifact of the sequencing pipeline. According to a later genetic analysis, donors in an Asian-associated ancestry cluster had fewer N-insertions in productive TCRs than the roughly 700-donor mean. Because counts were too low, about 17 rarely observed V segments, including chromosome 9 orphons, were excluded from the earlier analysis of around 640 of the donors. A later analysis found that TCR association rates varied across HLA loci, with DRB1 alleles showing the most associated TCRs and HLA-C alleles the fewest. Immune exposure information for the cohort was limited to CMV serostatus. Some IMGT-functional V segments, including TRBV6-2 and TRBV6-3, could not be told apart with the 87-base-pair reads, so those segments were excluded. A later analysis associated 16,951 TCR beta sequences with specific HLA alleles at a false discovery rate of 0.05. According to a later analysis, most CMV-associated TCR beta chains appeared to be HLA-restricted, and the HLA associations seemed to be driven largely by CMV exposure. When HLA alleles, especially DR and DQ, strongly co-occurred, TCR associations were difficult to assign to individual alleles. In a later analysis, HLA-associated TCR beta chains were found to be more clonally expanded and to have lower generation probabilities than equally common non-associated chains. Several of the top co-occurrence clusters appeared to be linked to parvovirus B19, influenza, CMV and Epstein-Barr virus, according to a later analysis. The cohort was sequenced for TCR beta chains only, and without alpha or paired-chain data the features that could be detected were limited. An association between a missense DCLRE1C variant and V-gene and J-gene trimming of TCR beta chains was found in a later genetic analysis and replicated in an independent cohort. Sequencing depth was assumed to be roughly uniform across donors in the presence/absence analyses, though that assumption may not hold. The authors suggested that the approach could potentially be generalized to other disease states and immunological phenotypes. While some public TCRs were present in many individuals, most TCR sequences turned up only very rarely across donors. A further reported finding was that TCR beta sequences accurately predicted the HLA-A and HLA-B alleles for most subjects in the first cohort. The study listed around 160 TCR beta chains as associated with cytomegalovirus.

In the germline V gene, CDR1 corresponds to MNHNS and CDR2 to SASEGT. V is cut by 8 bases and J by 5 bases, and the space between the germline ends is 10 bases. The CDR3 covers 12 residues, taking in both the cysteine and the phenylalanine. The only DNA kept is the CDR3, 36 bases in frame from the first base. Libraries were prepared through the immunoSEQ multiplex PCR assay. For the multiplex PCR, a mixture combining 60 forward primers for TCR Vbeta segments and 13 reverse primers for TCR Jbeta segments was used. Amplification of the CDR3 region of rearranged TCR beta genes was performed with a multiplex PCR assay on genomic DNA. The amplified TCR beta libraries were sequenced on the Illumina HiSeq System as 87-base-pair reads. In the original analysis: In a later analysis, 70 million to 95 million unique TCR beta chains were counted across the roughly 610 repertoires, and roughly 10 million of these chains were shared by at least two donors. Raw reads were error-corrected and collapsed into unique sequences by a nearest-neighbor algorithm in which closely related sequences were merged to remove PCR and sequencing errors. To assign V, D and J gene segments, CDR3 sequences were aligned to IMGT reference sequences. Each retained sequence needed at least a six-nucleotide match to both a V gene segment and a J gene segment. Rearrangements were called productive when the CDR3 lacked stop codons and stayed in frame with V and J; all others were non-productive. Following IMGT convention, CDR3 was defined as the stretch from the second conserved V-encoded cysteine up to the conserved J-encoded phenylalanine. Sequences without an unambiguous match to a single V gene segment were excluded from the earlier analysis of approximately 560 of the donors. An earlier analysis of a few hundred of the donors classified V segments as functional when productive rearrangements were above 56.7% and as segregating when the standard deviation between donors was above 5%. To diagnose cytomegalovirus status from the catalog of TCR beta chain sequences, a statistical classification framework was built. In a later analysis, TCR nucleotide sequences were compared against IMGT/GENE-DB human TR gene sequences so that V and J genes could be assigned. The TCRdist pipeline was used in a later analysis to assign CDR3 sequences and most-parsimonious VDJ recombination scenarios. In a later analysis, each TCR beta chain was defined by its CDR3 amino acid sequence together with its V-gene family, and reads lacking a unique V-gene family were excluded. In a later analysis, 450 to 600 highly shared, low-generation-probability nucleotide sequences were removed to address suspected cross-contamination and a sequencing artifact. A later analysis calculated a clonal expansion index for each public chain from normalized within-repertoire ranks of inferred template counts. A later analysis computed generation probabilities with a VDJ recombination model fitted to out-of-frame rearrangements, and checked the results against IGoR. In a later analysis, TCR-TCR, TCR-HLA and TCR-CMV co-occurrence was scored with hypergeometric tests, and a repertoire-size bias correction was applied to TCR pairs. In a later analysis, false discovery rates were estimated by permuting HLA or CMV assignments 20 times. In a later analysis, co-occurring TCRs were grouped using DBSCAN, and TCRdist sequence similarity was added for clustering within HLA-allele-positive subsets. Repertoires with fewer than 30,000 or more than 120,000 public chains, plus five repertoires with anomalous nucleotide sharing, were excluded from co-occurrence clustering. TCRdb limited this immuneACCESS table to in-frame rearrangements with V and J called. A share of clones is missing; checked studies link under half to unresolved V genes, and the rest is unexplained. From that table come the V and J calls and clone size; the DNA was used to work out D and trimming. Across this sample there are about 160,000 clones, with around 85% seen only once. The leading ten clones occupy about 0.9% of the sample.

The V gene is TRBV6-1 and the J gene is TRBJ2-1; no D segment can be confidently identified. The receptor's source is a woman in her twenties or thirties in good health and CMV-seronegative. Sequenced input: PBMCs. The nucleotide sequence reads as follows: TGTGCCAGCGCGAGTATAAACAATGAGCAGTTCTTC. It translates as CASASINNEQFF.